This T cell receptor (beta chain) was observed in a study of human T cells and chemical hapten exposure. Germline V gene lookup returns CDR1 LGHDT and CDR2 YNNKEL (reference sequence). CDR3 length equals 15 residues. V lost 1 base, J lost 5 bases, and 14 bases lay in between. Worth noting for this clonotype: Its antigen is still unknown.

TCRdb re-called the RACE reads with MiXCR, one entry per CDR3 protein. The repertoire has around 67,000 distinct CDR3 sequences, 8.5% of them found once; the top ten carry around 3%. Findings and caveats of the study: Expanded TCRs clustered into significantly more large CDR3 similarity groups than controls, the analysis revealed. TCRs exceeding 1 in 1000 frequency stayed unchanged with DPC sensitization.

Time point indicated: patch test 2, 6 weeks after DPC sensitization. The treatment denotes: therapeutic diphenylcyclopropenone sensitization with weekly scalp DPC. The TCR originated in a woman in her fifties or sixties with alopecia areata. Some clones in this sample may be carry-over from other donors' samples. The chain combines TRBV3-1 with TRBJ1-1; D is unresolved. Sequences were derived from whole blood, sampled in connection with sensitization to the hapten diphenylcyclopropenone (DPC). CDR3 region: CASSQAGRRYTEAFF. In nucleotides, the CDR3 is TGTGCCAGCAGCCAAGCCGGCAGACGGTATACTGAAGCTTTCTTT.